These 13 T cell receptor delta chains originate from one sample sequenced in a study of Vδ1+ human thymocytes. Their antigens are not known. Sequences come from RNA converted to cDNA by reverse transcription. CDR3 amplicons came from multiplex PCR with pooled V-gene forward and constant-region reverse primers. TCRdb redid the clone calls on the multiplex PCR reads with CATT. Seen here are approximately 24,000 delta-chain clones, 6% to 8% observed once, and the top ten hold 0.85% to 1%. Overall study findings and caveats: Highly polyclonal TRG and TRD repertoires with Gaussian CDR3 length distributions appeared in thymus.

Sequencing input: Vdelta1+ gamma-delta thymocytes from the thymus. Sample subset: FACS-sorted CD3+ TCRalphabeta- TCRVdelta1+ TCRVdelta2- thymocytes. Receptors originate from a girl under three years old who had congenital heart surgery.

On this clone: A read error may be the cause here, since a much bigger clone is one base away. The chain recombines TRDV2 with TRDJ1, with 10 nucleotides matching TRDD3. Since TCRdb gives no J gene, matching the DNA to germline was used here to assign it. The V and J ends lost 0 bases and 3 bases, in that order; junction bases with no gene match: 3. Germline lookup yields CDR1 GEAIGNYY and CDR2 EKD. This CDR3 spans 15 amino acids. In DNA form, the CDR3 reads TGTGCCTGTGACACCGTTGGGGGATACTCCGATAAACTCATCTTT. Its translation: CACDTVGGYSDKLIF.

This clone was observed a handful of times. In the same sample, other DNA sequences code for this CDR3. The rearrangement links TRDV1 to TRDJ1; D is unresolved. CDR1 is TSWWSYY, CDR2 QGS, per germline. Trimming took off 6 bases at V and 6 bases at J, with 8 bases between the two ends. This CDR3 contains 11 residues. Here the CDR3 reads CALGESNKLIF. CDR3 bases: TGTGCTCTTGGAGAATCGAATAAACTCATCTTT.

J is TRDJ1 and V is TRDV1, with 8 bases aligning to TRDD3. The CDR3 has 19 amino acids. The germline CDR1 and CDR2 sequences are TSWWSYY and QGS. Trimming removed 2 bases from V and 0 bases from J; junction bases left unmatched: 14. DNA of the CDR3: TGTGCTCTTGGGGAAATGCCCCGTCCTGGGGGAGAGTACACCGATAAACTCATCTTT. It codes for CALGEMPRPGGEYTDKLIF.

This clone was observed a handful of times. The chain employs TRDV1 and TRDJ1; 12 bases fit TRDD3. V lost 0 bases, J lost 11 bases, and 19 bases stayed unmatched. The CDR3 contains 19 residues. CDR1 is TSWWSYY, CDR2 QGS, per germline. CDR3 nucleotides: TGTGCTCTTGGGGAACTTCGAACATTCCCCCTACTGGGGGATACCGTCCTCATCTTT. It specifies CALGELRTFPLLGDTVLIF.

The J gene is TRDJ1, the V gene TRDV1; 9 bases are a match to TRDD3. The CDR3 is 20 amino acids. The J segment lost 0 bases and the V segment lost 2 bases, leaving 16 bases of the junction unmatched. Germline CDR1 is TSWWSYY and CDR2 is QGS. CDR3: CALGEARLRVLGENTDKLIF. In DNA form, the CDR3 reads TGTGCTCTTGGGGAAGCTCGCCTTCGCGTACTGGGGGAGAACACCGATAAACTCATCTTT.

The J gene corresponds to TRDJ1; a V gene call is absent; the table's D gene call, TRDD3, was not cross checked with the DNA. This CDR3 comprises 19 residues. The CDR3 nucleotides read TGTGCTCTTGGGGAAGGAGTCCCTTCCCCCGATACTGGGGGATTTAAGCTCATCTTT. It encodes CALGEGVPSPDTGGFKLIF.

This clone was counted between two and nine times. The V gene is TRDV1, the J gene TRDJ1, with 12 bases matching TRDD3. V was pared by 1 base and J by 3 bases, with 18 bases of the junction left unmatched. The CDR3 contains 21 residues. Germline V gene data show CDR1 as TSWWSYY and CDR2 as QGS. The CDR3 protein is CALGEPSTLGVLGDTPDKLIF. The CDR3 bases are TGTGCTCTTGGGGAACCTTCTACCTTGGGGGTACTGGGGGATACTCCCGATAAACTCATCTTT.

This clone was counted between two and nine times. The chain uses TRDV1 and TRDJ1; 12 positions match TRDD3. The CDR3 sequence is 20 residues long. Germline trimming cut 3 bases from V and 0 bases from J; bases unmatched to any gene: 14. Germline V gene sequence: CDR1 TSWWSYY, CDR2 QGS. The CDR3 nucleotides read TGTGCTCTTGGGGACCTTCCTACACTGGGGGATACCCCTTACACCGATAAACTCATCTTT. This translates into CALGDLPTLGDTPYTDKLIF.

The V gene is TRDV1, the J gene TRDJ1; D is unclear. With 1 base removed from V and 2 bases from J, the gap between germline ends came to 14 bases. The CDR3 covers 16 residues. Germline CDR1 reads TSWWSYY; CDR2 reads QGS. The CDR3: CALGEHPGSGTDKLIF. CDR3 nucleotides: TGTGCTCTTGGGGAACATCCGGGCTCGGGAACCGATAAACTCATCTTT.

Concerning this clone: The identical CDR3 is also encoded by other nucleotide sequences in the sample. The chain joins TRDV1 to TRDJ1, with 9 bases fitting TRDD2. The CDR3 consists of 20 residues. Unmatched junction bases numbered 16, after V lost 2 bases and J lost 0 bases. In germline, CDR1 is TSWWSYY, CDR2 QGS. Here the CDR3 reads CALGEMGPSYSLSYTDKLIF. DNA for the CDR3: TGTGCTCTTGGGGAAATGGGCCCTTCCTACTCTCTGTCGTACACCGATAAACTCATCTTT.

This clone occurred a few times. The J gene is TRDJ1, the V gene TRDV1; TRDD3 matches at 10 bases. The germline V gene encodes CDR1 TSWWSYY and CDR2 QGS. The CDR3 loop spans 20 amino acids. Trimming at V came to 0 bases and at J to 0 bases, leaving 13 bases not matched to a gene. The CDR3 DNA sequence: TGTGCTCTTGGGGAACTCTGGCGCTACTGGGGGATCCCCGACACCGATAAACTCATCTTT. Translating gives CALGELWRYWGIPDTDKLIF.

This clone was detected only a few times. The rearrangement joins TRDV2 to TRDJ1; TRDD3 matches at 13 bases. V lost 0 bases and J lost 13; bases outside the gene matches: 25. The V gene's germline CDR1 is GEAIGNYY and CDR2 EKD. The length of the CDR3 is 20 residues. CDR3 region: CACDTVSLRTILGDTRLSIF. DNA for the CDR3: TGTGCCTGTGACACCGTTAGCCTAAGGACCATACTGGGGGATACGCGGCTGTCCATCTTT.

This clone has only a few counts. Germline and junction disagree at one end, which may indicate a read error. The V gene is TRDV1, the J gene TRDJ1; 13 nucleotides align to TRDD3. Germline CDR1 TSWWSYY, CDR2 QGS. The length of the CDR3 is 19 residues. CDR3: CALGGLPSVLGDTGDKPIF. In nucleotides, the CDR3 is TGTGCTCTTGGGGGTCTTCCGAGCGTACTGGGGGATACGGGCGATAAACCCATCTTT.